One T cell receptor (beta chain) is described in this entry. Germline V lookup: CDR1 MNHEY, CDR2 SVGEGT. CDR3 size: 14 residues. V lost 6 bases to trimming and J lost 4 bases; unmatched junction nucleotides: 5. This sample is part of a study of control samples from healthy donors and cancer patients. The data were produced by immunoSEQ multiplex PCR, yet TCRdb's version contains in-frame clones alone and is incomplete. The sample records about 65,000 clones, 90% being singletons. Sequenced material: PBMCs. This receptor was identified in a woman aged 45-59 years with colorectal cancer. The chain joins TRBV6-2 or TRBV6-3 to TRBJ2-7, with TRBD2 identical over 11 bases. CDR3 in amino acids: CASSRLAGPYEQYF. As DNA, the CDR3 is TGTGCCAGCAGCCGACTAGCGGGACCGTACGAGCAGTACTTC.